The source of this TCR beta chain is a study of CD8 T cells in Susac syndrome. An input of about 0.45 to 1 ug of RNA was subjected to reverse transcription using random hexamers. TCRdb reprocessed the immunoSEQ multiplex PCR reads with MiXCR, giving one entry per CDR3 protein. In the table there are under 200,000 distinct CDR3 sequences, around 94% of which are singletons. The CDR3 length is 13 residues. The V end lost 0 bases, the J end lost 16 bases, and 15 bases lay between the germline ends. Germline V gene lookup returns CDR1 LGHDT and CDR2 YNNKEL (reference sequence). The origin of this receptor is a human donor in good health. Source material: CD4+ T cells from PBMCs. The chain carries TRBV3-1 and TRBJ1-4; D may be TRBD1 (5 bases). CDR3 coding DNA: TGTGCCAGCAGCCAAGACCCCGCCAGGGCCAGGTTTTTT. Protein product: CASSQDPARARFF. The full variable domain, rest sourced from reference TRBV3-1 and TRBJ1-4, is DTAVSQTPKYLVTQMGNDKSIKCEQNLGHDTMYWYKQDSKKFLKIMFSYNNKELIINETVPNRFSPKSPDKAHLNLHINSLELGDSAVYFCASSQDPARARFFGSGTQLSVL.